One and the same sample provided the 4 T cell receptor beta chains below, sequenced in a study of blood T cell repertoires in COVID-19. Using immunoSEQ multiplex PCR, the repertoire was profiled, and TCRdb retains in-frame clones only, with some absent. The data hold fewer than 300,000 clones, with 75% to 95% observed a single time. Source material: peripheral blood. These TCRs come from a person aged 18 to 30 with COVID-19, enrolled during active disease.

The chain joins TRBV5-1 to TRBJ2-5; D unclear. Trimming stripped 0 bases from V and 0 bases from J, with 6 bases between. CDR3 size: 14 residues. The germline gives CDR1 SGHRS, CDR2 YFSETQ. CDR3 DNA sequence: TGCGCCAGCAGCTTGGCCCCTCACCAAGAGACCCAGTACTTC. Translation gives CASSLAPHQETQYF.

The chain's CDR3 is CAISVSGSYEQYF. The CDR3 nucleotides read TGTGCCATCAGTGTTTCAGGGTCCTACGAGCAGTACTTC. The gene calls are TRBV10-3 and TRBJ2-7; TRBD1 might be the D (5 bases). V was pared by 4 bases and J by 1 base, with 8 bases between. CDR1 is ENHRY, CDR2 SYGVKD, per germline. CDR3 length equals 13 residues.

The V and J genes are TRBV18 and TRBJ2-7, with D maybe TRBD2 (5 bases). Germline V gives CDR1 KGHSH, CDR2 LQKENI. Trimming removed 4 bases at V and 0 bases at J, with 10 bases between. The CDR3 consists of 14 residues. The CDR3 nucleotides are TGTGCCAGCTCACAACTAGGGTCCTCCTACGAGCAGTACTTC. It translates to CASSQLGSSYEQYF.

The gene calls are TRBV5-5 and TRBJ2-5; weak D call: TRBD2 (5 bases). The CDR3 is 11 amino acids. The germline V gene has CDR1 SGHKS and CDR2 YYEKEE (reference sequence). The V and J ends lost 0 bases and 10 bases respectively, with 7 bases between them. The CDR3 region has the DNA TGTGCCAGCAGCTTGGCGGGGAGCCAGTACTTC. The encoded protein is CASSLAGSQYF.